Listed below are T cell receptor beta chains from one sample, sequenced in a study of blood T cell repertoires in COVID-19. Here immunoSEQ multiplex PCR was the method, and the copy in TCRdb shows in-frame clones only, minus some. The table includes 60,000 to 70,000 clones, around 85% detected once. Sequenced material: peripheral blood. These receptors were obtained from a man aged 50-59 years with active COVID-19. The CDR3 runs from the conserved cysteine through the conserved F or W. The D gene is left open where the match is weak. Clone size is given for some rows only: seen once, a few or many times, or a class if the clone is expanded.

-	few	TRBV6-2/TRBV6-3	TRBJ1-1	CASSRGKVPNTEAFF	TGTGCCAGCAGTAGGGGAAAGGTGCCAAACACTGAAGCTTTCTTT
TRBD1	-	TRBV11-3	TRBJ2-1	CASSRDRVSYNEQFF	TGTGCCAGCAGCCGAGACAGGGTCTCCTACAATGAGCAGTTCTTC
TRBD1	once	TRBV18	TRBJ1-1	CASSPLTGGEPQAFF	TGTGCCAGCTCACCGCTCACAGGGGGCGAGCCCCAAGCTTTCTTT
-	-	TRBV7-8	TRBJ2-3	CASRFGQNTDTQYF	TGTGCCAGCAGATTCGGACAGAACACAGATACGCAGTATTTT
-	-	TRBV5-5	TRBJ2-3	CASSSGIGFTDTQYF	TGTGCCAGCAGCTCCGGGATAGGGTTCACAGATACGCAGTATTTT
TRBD1	-	TRBV15	TRBJ2-3	CATSKTGYEDTQYF	TGTGCCACCAGCAAGACAGGGTACGAGGATACGCAGTATTTT
-	-	TRBV27	TRBJ2-1	CASSFYGRRDNEQFF	TGTGCCAGCAGTTTTTACGGGAGAAGGGACAATGAGCAGTTCTTC
-	once	TRBV27	TRBJ2-7	CASSFGGPSYEQYF	TGTGCCAGCAGTTTCGGGGGTCCCTCCTACGAGCAGTACTTC
-	-	TRBV7-2	TRBJ2-3	CASSYVYADTQYF	TGTGCCAGCAGCTATGTATATGCAGATACGCAGTATTTT
-	-	TRBV2	TRBJ1-6	CASKLDRNSPLHF	TGTGCCAGCAAACTGGACAGAAATTCACCCCTCCACTTT
-	-	TRBV2	TRBJ1-6	CASRATGPSSPLHF	TGTGCCAGCAGGGCGACAGGACCCAGTTCACCCCTCCACTTT
-	-	TRBV5-1	TRBJ2-3	CASSSQTGRDTQYF	TGCGCCAGCAGCTCGCAGACGGGGAGGGATACGCAGTATTTT
TRBD1	few	TRBV7-2	TRBJ2-3	CASRGRGLRTDTQYF	TGTGCCAGCCGAGGTAGGGGGCTTCGCACAGATACGCAGTATTTT
-	-	TRBV7-9	TRBJ2-7	CASSLQGWEQYF	TGTGCCAGCAGCCTACAGGGTTGGGAGCAGTACTTC
TRBD1	-	TRBV30	TRBJ1-2	CAWAGTGGYTF	TGTGCCTGGGCCGGGACAGGGGGCTACACCTTC
TRBD1	-	TRBV6-5	TRBJ2-1	CASSYSSGTGEFF	TGTGCCAGCAGTTACTCGAGTGGGACAGGGGAGTTCTTC
TRBD2	-	TRBV24-1	TRBJ2-5	CATSDRGLAGGNQETQYF	TGTGCCACCAGTGATAGGGGACTAGCGGGAGGGAACCAAGAGACCCAGTACTTC
-	-	TRBV4-2	TRBJ1-1	CASSQSGQFMTFF	TGTGCCAGCAGCCAATCTGGACAGTTCATGACTTTCTTT
-	few	TRBV9	TRBJ2-7	CASSVSGRTDEQYF	TGTGCCAGCAGCGTATCAGGGCGAACCGACGAGCAGTACTTC
-	-	TRBV11-2	TRBJ1-6	CASSPHTGSYNSPLHF	TGTGCCAGCAGCCCACATACAGGGAGCTATAATTCACCCCTCCACTTT
-	-	TRBV21-1	TRBJ2-5	CASSKRQGEETQYF	TGTGCCAGCAGCAAACGGCAGGGGGAAGAGACCCAGTACTTC
-	-	TRBV6-2/TRBV6-3	TRBJ1-5	CASSQPVQPQHF	TGTGCCAGCAGCCAACCAGTTCAGCCCCAGCATTTT
TRBD2	-	TRBV7-2	TRBJ2-3	CASSSAGATDTQYF	TGTGCCAGCAGCTCAGCGGGGGCCACAGATACGCAGTATTTT